Shown below are 23 T cell receptor beta chains from a single sample sequenced in a study of OX40 agonist ivuxolimab in advanced cancers. Libraries were prepared through the immunoSEQ multiplex PCR assay. Not all clones reach the TCRdb copy of this immuneACCESS table, which keeps in-frame sequences only. Checked studies attribute under half of the gap to unresolved V genes and leave the rest unexplained. The sample table holds about 21,000 clones, of which 76% were seen once. 7.5% to 10% of the sample is in the top ten clones. This material consisted of CD4+ or CD8+ T cells sorted from blood, taken in a trial of the OX40 agonist ivuxolimab. The source is an adult with an advanced solid tumor such as melanoma, head and neck, liver or kidney cancer.

The CDR3 nucleotides are TGTGCCAGCAGCGGGGGGGGCGCCGCTGAAGCTTTCTTT. As protein: CASSGGGAAEAFF. The V gene is TRBV5-5, the J gene TRBJ1-1, with D possibly being TRBD1 (6 bases). The V and J ends lost 4 bases and 6 bases respectively, with 13 bases between them. The CDR3 sequence is 13 residues long. Germline CDR1 is SGHKS and CDR2 is YYEKEE (reference sequence).

This clone was recorded once. This chain joins TRBV5-5 and TRBJ1-4, with a weak D call TRBD1 (6 bases). This CDR3 region has 16 residues. Trimming cost V 4 bases and J 0 bases, with 13 bases left between them. Germline V CDR1 and CDR2: SGHKS, YYEKEE (reference sequence). The CDR3 here is CASSPREGATNEKLFF. CDR3 nucleotides: TGTGCCAGCAGCCCCCGCGAGGGGGCAACTAATGAAAAACTGTTTTTT.

This rearrangement joins TRBV7-9 to TRBJ2-7; D may be TRBD2 (5 bases). Trimming stripped 4 bases from V and 2 bases from J, with 6 bases between. CDR1 and CDR2 (germline): SEHNR, FQNEAQ (reference sequence). The CDR3 is made up of 12 amino acids. CDR3 DNA sequence: TGTGCCAGCAGCTCCGGGGCCTACGAGCAGTACTTC. Amino acid sequence: CASSSGAYEQYF.

The J gene is TRBJ1-3, the V gene TRBV5-1; D is unresolved. This CDR3 comprises 15 residues. The germline V gene has CDR1 SGHRS and CDR2 YFSETQ. V was cut by 0 bases and J by 4 bases, with 11 bases left in between. In DNA, the CDR3 is TGCGCCAGCAGCTTGGCGTCCCAACAGGGAAACACCATATATTTT. Amino acids: CASSLASQQGNTIYF.

V gene TRBV6-5 combines with J gene TRBJ2-1; 9 nucleotides agree with TRBD1. Germline CDR1 MNHEY, CDR2 SVGAGI. The CDR3 loop spans 14 amino acids. Losses at the gene ends were 6 bases for V and 4 bases for J; bases not matched to a gene: 4. The DNA of the CDR3 is TGTGCCAGCAGATTAGACAGGGGGTACAATGAGCAGTTCTTC. As protein: CASRLDRGYNEQFF.

The chain couples TRBV6-1 to TRBJ1-3, with D hard to call. The germline V gene has CDR1 MNHNS and CDR2 SASEGT. The CDR3 spans 14 residues. Trimming took off 3 bases at V and 2 bases at J, with 8 bases between the two ends. Written as DNA, the CDR3 is TGTGCCAGCAGTGACGGCGGGGCTGGAAACACCATATATTTT. Its translation is CASSDGGAGNTIYF.

The chain links TRBV6-5 to TRBJ2-4, with a weak D call TRBD1 (5 bases). The V gene's germline CDR1 is MNHEY and CDR2 SVGAGI. Trimming removed 4 bases from V and 3 bases from J, with 7 bases in between. The CDR3 contains 13 residues. CDR3 sequence: CASSSTVKNIQYF. The CDR3 DNA sequence: TGTGCCAGCAGTTCGACAGTCAAAAACATTCAGTACTTC.

In DNA, the CDR3 is TGTGCCAGTAGTATGGGACGGACGGTCGGGGGTTCAGAGACCCAGTACTTC. It translates to CASSMGRTVGGSETQYF. The chain joins TRBV19 to TRBJ2-5; the D gene is possibly TRBD2 (6 bases). CDR1 is LNHDA and CDR2 is SQIVND in the germline V gene (reference sequence). The CDR3 sequence is 17 residues long. V was clipped by 3 bases and J by 4 bases, with 21 bases between them.

The chain uses TRBV5-5 and TRBJ2-5; maybe TRBD1 (6 bases). This CDR3 spans 15 amino acids. Germline assignment: CDR1 SGHKS and CDR2 YYEKEE (reference sequence). The V gene lost 4 bases and the J gene lost 5 bases, with 18 bases spanning the gap. The CDR3 sequence is CASSPTGSVVETQYF. CDR3 DNA: TGTGCCAGCAGCCCAACAGGGAGTGTGGTGGAGACCCAGTACTTC.

This chain connects TRBV11-3 to TRBJ2-1, with D unclear. V lost 5 bases to trimming and J lost 6 bases, with 14 bases between them. The CDR3 sequence is 14 residues long. The germline CDR1 and CDR2 sequences are SGHNT and YENEEA. The DNA for the CDR3 is TGTGCCAGCAGCCCCTACGGTGACTCCAATGAGCAGTTCTTC. This sequence encodes CASSPYGDSNEQFF.

This sequence joins TRBV6-1 and TRBJ2-1; D unclear. The V and J ends lost 2 bases and 10 bases respectively, with 12 bases between them. Looked up from germline, CDR1 is MNHNS and CDR2 is SASEGT. This CDR3 has 13 residues. The chain's CDR3 is CASSEYGVVEQFF. The CDR3 DNA is TGTGCCAGCAGTGAATATGGTGTAGTGGAGCAGTTCTTC.

The rearrangement uses TRBV6-5 and TRBJ1-6; D is unclear. CDR1 and CDR2 (germline): MNHEY, SVGAGI. This CDR3 is built from 12 residues. V was trimmed by 2 bases and J by 7 bases, leaving 3 bases between them. CDR3 loop: CASSYRNSPLHF. The DNA of the CDR3 is TGTGCCAGCAGTTACAGGAATTCACCCCTCCACTTT.

The chain employs TRBV27 and TRBJ1-2, with D unresolved. This CDR3 spans 14 amino acids. Trimming shortened V by 5 bases and J by 2 bases, and 12 bases separated the two germline ends. The germline CDR1 and CDR2 sequences are MNHEY and SMNVEV (reference sequence). CDR3 protein: CASSPRGLNYGYTF. CDR3 nucleotide sequence: TGTGCCAGCAGTCCCCGAGGATTGAACTATGGCTACACCTTC.

The chain uses TRBV30 and TRBJ1-2; 7 nucleotides align to TRBD1. The CDR3 extends over 17 amino acids. CDR1 is GTSNPN, CDR2 SVGIG, per germline (reference sequence). The V and J ends lost 7 bases and 4 bases, in that order; junction bases with no gene match: 21. CDR3 sequence reads: CASSEGDRALTGYGYTF. CDR3 nucleotide sequence: TGTGCCTCAAGTGAGGGAGACAGGGCTTTAACAGGCTATGGCTACACCTTC. Looking up the rest from reference TRBV30 and TRBJ1-2 gives the full variable domain: SQTIHQWPATLVQPVGSPLSLECTVEGTSNPNLYWYRQAAGRGLQLLFYSVGIGQISSEVPQNLSASRPQDRQFILSSKKLLLSDSGFYLCASSEGDRALTGYGYTFGSGTRLTVV.

This clone was found a few times. The J gene is TRBJ1-2, the V gene TRBV5-4, with D uncertain. Trimming left V 1 base short and J 4 bases short, with 14 bases between. CDR1 is SGHNT and CDR2 is YYREEE in the germline V gene (reference sequence). This CDR3 is 15 amino acids long. The CDR3 region has the DNA TGTGCCAGCAGCTTGTTTAGGGCAGGAAGCTATGGCTACACCTTC. Encoded protein: CASSLFRAGSYGYTF.

This chain connects TRBV11-2 to TRBJ2-7; D possibly corresponds to TRBD1 (6 bases). V lost 5 bases, J lost 2 bases, and 10 bases lay in between. The germline V gene encodes CDR1 SGHAT and CDR2 FQNNGV. The CDR3 contains 13 residues. CDR3 coding DNA: TGTGCCAGCAGCCGGGACACGACCTACGAGCAGTACTTC. Translating gives CASSRDTTYEQYF.

The chain recombines TRBV30 with TRBJ2-5, with a tentative D call TRBD1 (5 bases). CDR3 length equals 12 residues. Germline-derived CDR1 and CDR2 are GTSNPN and SVGIG (reference sequence). V lost 8 bases to trimming and J lost 5 bases, with 15 bases between them. This CDR3 is CARAGIGETQYF. The CDR3 DNA is TGTGCCCGAGCAGGGATTGGCGAGACCCAGTACTTC.

This chain connects TRBV5-1 to TRBJ2-3; 10 positions agree with TRBD1. Trimming cost V 4 bases and J 2 bases; bases outside gene matches: 4. The CDR3 spans 15 residues. Germline-derived CDR1 and CDR2 are SGHRS and YFSETQ. The CDR3 here is CASSADRGPTDTQYF. The CDR3 DNA reads TGCGCCAGCAGCGCCGACAGGGGGCCCACAGATACGCAGTATTTT.

This clone was seen only a few times. The CDR3 region is CASSATGVKDTEAFF. In DNA form, the CDR3 reads TGTGCCAGCTCAGCGACAGGGGTTAAGGACACTGAAGCTTTCTTT. The gene calls are TRBV18 and TRBJ1-1; 8 positions agree with TRBD1. Germline loops: CDR1 KGHSH, CDR2 LQKENI. V lost 5 bases and J lost 3; bases outside the gene matches: 8. This CDR3 comprises 15 residues.

This rearrangement joins TRBV15 to TRBJ1-5; D is perhaps TRBD1 (5 bases). V lost 0 bases and J lost 5, with 17 bases in between. Germline V gene data show CDR1 as LNHNV and CDR2 as YYDKDF (reference sequence). The CDR3 is made up of 17 amino acids. The CDR3 sequence is CATSRERAGFRYQPQHF. In DNA form, the CDR3 reads TGTGCCACCAGCAGAGAACGAGCAGGGTTTCGGTATCAGCCCCAGCATTTT.

The gene calls are TRBV13 and TRBJ1-2; D remains ambiguous. Per germline, CDR1 PRHDT and CDR2 FYEKMQ (reference sequence). The germline V and J ends were trimmed by 8 bases and 6 bases, with 13 bases remaining between them. The CDR3 sequence is 12 residues long. The CDR3 is CASSAGGDGYTF. The CDR3 bases are TGTGCCAGCTCGGCCGGCGGGGATGGCTACACCTTC.

V is TRBV19 and J is TRBJ1-5, with TRBD1 identical over 10 bases. The germline V gene encodes CDR1 LNHDA and CDR2 SQIVND (reference sequence). This CDR3 spans 15 amino acids. Trimming cost V 6 bases and J 4 bases; bases outside gene matches: 6. In nucleotides, the CDR3 is TGTGCCAGTAGACCAGGGACAGGGGATAATCAGCCCCAGCATTTT. Translation gives CASRPGTGDNQPQHF.

This rearrangement joins TRBV19 to TRBJ2-5, with TRBD1 matching over 8 bases. J lost 5 bases, V lost 7 bases, and 9 bases had no gene match. The CDR3 has 14 residues. Germline V gene sequence: CDR1 LNHDA, CDR2 SQIVND (reference sequence). The chain's CDR3 is CASKGQGNHETQYF. In DNA form, the CDR3 reads TGTGCCAGTAAAGGACAGGGAAATCATGAGACCCAGTACTTC.